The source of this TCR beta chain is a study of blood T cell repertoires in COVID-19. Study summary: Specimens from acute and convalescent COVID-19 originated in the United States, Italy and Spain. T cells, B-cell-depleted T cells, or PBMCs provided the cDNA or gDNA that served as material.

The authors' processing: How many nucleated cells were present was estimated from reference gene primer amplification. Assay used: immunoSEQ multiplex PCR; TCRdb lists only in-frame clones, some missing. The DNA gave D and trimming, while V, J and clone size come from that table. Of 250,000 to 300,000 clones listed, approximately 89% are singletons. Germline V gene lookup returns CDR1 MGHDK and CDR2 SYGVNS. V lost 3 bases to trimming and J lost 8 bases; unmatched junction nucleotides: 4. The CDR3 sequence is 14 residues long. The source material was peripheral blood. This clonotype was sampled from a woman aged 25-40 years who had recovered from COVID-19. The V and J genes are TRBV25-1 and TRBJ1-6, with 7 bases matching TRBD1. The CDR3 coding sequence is TGTGCCAGCAGTGATGTACAGGGGCATTCACCCCTCCACTTT. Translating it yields CASSDVQGHSPLHF.